This TCR beta chain was captured in a study of T-cell memory formation after mild COVID-19 (dated by TCRdb to about 2021). Looking at the study overall: TCR sequence clusters from the two donors were largely donor specific. In a couple of donors, T-cell clones that expanded and contracted after mild COVID-19 were followed by sequencing TCRalpha and TCRbeta repertoires longitudinally. Two young, previously healthy adult volunteers made up the cohort, one male and one female. Broader findings and caveats from the paper: Clones contracting from day 15 to 85 had balanced CD4/CD8 phenotypes, while a second wave expanding from day 15 to 37 was biased towards CD4+. Contracting CD4+ clones appeared mostly in the CM and EM memory subsets, whereas CD8+ clones were enriched in EMRA. The detection of some responding clones in pre-infection memory suggests that pre-existing cross-reactive memory T cells joined the SARS-CoV-2 response. The study covered only two mild cases, and larger cohorts including severe cases with pre-infection samples were considered necessary. Whether the second-wave clones peaking on day 37 were SARS-CoV-2 specific was not confirmed.

The instrument was an Illumina NovaSeq 6000. cDNA libraries for TCRalpha and TCRbeta were prepared by 5'RACE using constant-segment primers, with sample barcodes and unique molecular identifiers added. Trizol reagent was used to extract RNA from every sample. Libraries were amplified in two PCR steps, with a second sample barcode and Illumina TruSeq adapters added in the second step. Sequencing of the libraries was done on an Illumina NovaSeq, producing 2 x 150 bp paired-end reads. Per the original workflow: Reads were demultiplexed and collapsed into UMI-guided consensus sequences with migec v1.2.7. Using mixcr v2.1.11, UMI consensuses were aligned to TRA and TRB V and J templates and then assembled into clonotypes. A clonotype was counted as expanded or contracted only when both edgeR and NoisET called the clonotype significant, with the noise models trained on biological replicates. edgeR calls used a false discovery rate-adjusted p below 0.01 and a log2 fold-change threshold of 1. As an exploratory analysis of dynamics, max-normalized trajectories of the 1000 most abundant clonotypes were examined by PCA with hierarchical clustering. The CD4 or CD8 phenotype of responding clones was assigned using the separately sequenced CD4+ and CD8+ repertoires. TCRdb redid the processing of the public reads, applying fastp at Q25 and MiXCR, and retained in-frame beta chains. Rows are unified per CDR3 protein, each entry keeping the most common DNA and genes. TCRdb assigned the V and J calls; the authors' analysis was not used. The sample profile shows fewer than 550,000 distinct CDR3 sequences; around 19% of them were found once. The top ten hold roughly 8% of the sample.

PBMCs were isolated by Ficoll-Paque density gradient centrifugation. CDR1 and CDR2 (SEHNR, FQNEAQ) derive from the germline V gene (reference sequence). The CDR3 runs 14 amino acids, cysteine and phenylalanine included. Just the 42-base CDR3 DNA is kept, in frame starting at base 1. Trimming takes 2 bases off V and 5 bases off J; junction bases not matched to a gene: 1. This clonotype was recorded a few times. Its target antigen remains unknown. Base-call qualities are not available, and no considerably larger clone is one nucleotide away. The source of this sequence is an adult woman who had mild COVID-19 (a few samples of this study predate the infection). The sample titles of this study are shuffled in the database, so cell type and time point are left out; the donor was told from shared clones. The rearrangement combines TRBV7-9 with TRBJ2-5, with 11 bases in between that match TRBD2. The sample was PBMCs or a T cell subset sorted from them (not recorded which). This receptor carries the CDR3 CASSLLAGGETQYF. The DNA reads as follows: TGTGCCAGCAGCTTACTAGCGGGGGGCGAGACCCAGTACTTC.